This TCR beta chain was identified during a study of CD8 T cells in ankylosing spondylitis. TCRdb redid the calling of the 5' RACE reads with MiXCR, one entry per CDR3 protein. The sample contains about 200,000 distinct CDR3 sequences, about 13% of which appear only once. Study observations and caveats: Ankylosing spondylitis blood seemed to carry a telltale TCR beta motif made of several highly homologous variants.

Note on this clonotype: Its antigen is unknown.

This clonotype was obtained from a male donor with ankylosing spondylitis or in good health (not recorded which). The sequenced material came from blood, either unsorted or a sorted T cell fraction (not recorded which).

The CDR3 DNA sequence: TGCGCCAGCAGCCGTATACAGGGGAGCACAGATACGCAGTATTTT. Its translation: CASSRIQGSTDTQYF. The rearrangement uses TRBV4-1 and TRBJ2-3; 7 positions agree with TRBD1. The CDR3 sequence is 15 residues long. Germline V CDR1 and CDR2: MGHRA, YSYEKL. The ends lost 4 bases at V and 0 bases at J; junction bases unmatched: 4.